This TCR beta chain stems from a study of blood T cells in healthy people across ages. CDR3 length: 13 amino acids. In germline, CDR1 is SQVTM, CDR2 ANQGSEA. Turning to this clonotype: The junction departs from the called germline gene at one end, perhaps through a read error.

Together with a sample-barcoded 5' primer, a J-beta primer mix was included in a second PCR lasting about 7 to 11 cycles. Each CDR3 protein gets one entry after TCRdb re-called the 5' RACE reads with MiXCR. Of about 670,000 distinct CDR3 sequences in the sample, over 40% were seen once. The chain is built from TRBV29-1 and TRBJ2-5; 7 nucleotides line up with TRBD1. The receptor's source is an elderly man in good health. Material: blood. CDR3 coding DNA: TGCTGCGTCCTCGGGACAGCCCAAGAGACCCAGTACTTC. This gives the protein CCVLGTAQETQYF.